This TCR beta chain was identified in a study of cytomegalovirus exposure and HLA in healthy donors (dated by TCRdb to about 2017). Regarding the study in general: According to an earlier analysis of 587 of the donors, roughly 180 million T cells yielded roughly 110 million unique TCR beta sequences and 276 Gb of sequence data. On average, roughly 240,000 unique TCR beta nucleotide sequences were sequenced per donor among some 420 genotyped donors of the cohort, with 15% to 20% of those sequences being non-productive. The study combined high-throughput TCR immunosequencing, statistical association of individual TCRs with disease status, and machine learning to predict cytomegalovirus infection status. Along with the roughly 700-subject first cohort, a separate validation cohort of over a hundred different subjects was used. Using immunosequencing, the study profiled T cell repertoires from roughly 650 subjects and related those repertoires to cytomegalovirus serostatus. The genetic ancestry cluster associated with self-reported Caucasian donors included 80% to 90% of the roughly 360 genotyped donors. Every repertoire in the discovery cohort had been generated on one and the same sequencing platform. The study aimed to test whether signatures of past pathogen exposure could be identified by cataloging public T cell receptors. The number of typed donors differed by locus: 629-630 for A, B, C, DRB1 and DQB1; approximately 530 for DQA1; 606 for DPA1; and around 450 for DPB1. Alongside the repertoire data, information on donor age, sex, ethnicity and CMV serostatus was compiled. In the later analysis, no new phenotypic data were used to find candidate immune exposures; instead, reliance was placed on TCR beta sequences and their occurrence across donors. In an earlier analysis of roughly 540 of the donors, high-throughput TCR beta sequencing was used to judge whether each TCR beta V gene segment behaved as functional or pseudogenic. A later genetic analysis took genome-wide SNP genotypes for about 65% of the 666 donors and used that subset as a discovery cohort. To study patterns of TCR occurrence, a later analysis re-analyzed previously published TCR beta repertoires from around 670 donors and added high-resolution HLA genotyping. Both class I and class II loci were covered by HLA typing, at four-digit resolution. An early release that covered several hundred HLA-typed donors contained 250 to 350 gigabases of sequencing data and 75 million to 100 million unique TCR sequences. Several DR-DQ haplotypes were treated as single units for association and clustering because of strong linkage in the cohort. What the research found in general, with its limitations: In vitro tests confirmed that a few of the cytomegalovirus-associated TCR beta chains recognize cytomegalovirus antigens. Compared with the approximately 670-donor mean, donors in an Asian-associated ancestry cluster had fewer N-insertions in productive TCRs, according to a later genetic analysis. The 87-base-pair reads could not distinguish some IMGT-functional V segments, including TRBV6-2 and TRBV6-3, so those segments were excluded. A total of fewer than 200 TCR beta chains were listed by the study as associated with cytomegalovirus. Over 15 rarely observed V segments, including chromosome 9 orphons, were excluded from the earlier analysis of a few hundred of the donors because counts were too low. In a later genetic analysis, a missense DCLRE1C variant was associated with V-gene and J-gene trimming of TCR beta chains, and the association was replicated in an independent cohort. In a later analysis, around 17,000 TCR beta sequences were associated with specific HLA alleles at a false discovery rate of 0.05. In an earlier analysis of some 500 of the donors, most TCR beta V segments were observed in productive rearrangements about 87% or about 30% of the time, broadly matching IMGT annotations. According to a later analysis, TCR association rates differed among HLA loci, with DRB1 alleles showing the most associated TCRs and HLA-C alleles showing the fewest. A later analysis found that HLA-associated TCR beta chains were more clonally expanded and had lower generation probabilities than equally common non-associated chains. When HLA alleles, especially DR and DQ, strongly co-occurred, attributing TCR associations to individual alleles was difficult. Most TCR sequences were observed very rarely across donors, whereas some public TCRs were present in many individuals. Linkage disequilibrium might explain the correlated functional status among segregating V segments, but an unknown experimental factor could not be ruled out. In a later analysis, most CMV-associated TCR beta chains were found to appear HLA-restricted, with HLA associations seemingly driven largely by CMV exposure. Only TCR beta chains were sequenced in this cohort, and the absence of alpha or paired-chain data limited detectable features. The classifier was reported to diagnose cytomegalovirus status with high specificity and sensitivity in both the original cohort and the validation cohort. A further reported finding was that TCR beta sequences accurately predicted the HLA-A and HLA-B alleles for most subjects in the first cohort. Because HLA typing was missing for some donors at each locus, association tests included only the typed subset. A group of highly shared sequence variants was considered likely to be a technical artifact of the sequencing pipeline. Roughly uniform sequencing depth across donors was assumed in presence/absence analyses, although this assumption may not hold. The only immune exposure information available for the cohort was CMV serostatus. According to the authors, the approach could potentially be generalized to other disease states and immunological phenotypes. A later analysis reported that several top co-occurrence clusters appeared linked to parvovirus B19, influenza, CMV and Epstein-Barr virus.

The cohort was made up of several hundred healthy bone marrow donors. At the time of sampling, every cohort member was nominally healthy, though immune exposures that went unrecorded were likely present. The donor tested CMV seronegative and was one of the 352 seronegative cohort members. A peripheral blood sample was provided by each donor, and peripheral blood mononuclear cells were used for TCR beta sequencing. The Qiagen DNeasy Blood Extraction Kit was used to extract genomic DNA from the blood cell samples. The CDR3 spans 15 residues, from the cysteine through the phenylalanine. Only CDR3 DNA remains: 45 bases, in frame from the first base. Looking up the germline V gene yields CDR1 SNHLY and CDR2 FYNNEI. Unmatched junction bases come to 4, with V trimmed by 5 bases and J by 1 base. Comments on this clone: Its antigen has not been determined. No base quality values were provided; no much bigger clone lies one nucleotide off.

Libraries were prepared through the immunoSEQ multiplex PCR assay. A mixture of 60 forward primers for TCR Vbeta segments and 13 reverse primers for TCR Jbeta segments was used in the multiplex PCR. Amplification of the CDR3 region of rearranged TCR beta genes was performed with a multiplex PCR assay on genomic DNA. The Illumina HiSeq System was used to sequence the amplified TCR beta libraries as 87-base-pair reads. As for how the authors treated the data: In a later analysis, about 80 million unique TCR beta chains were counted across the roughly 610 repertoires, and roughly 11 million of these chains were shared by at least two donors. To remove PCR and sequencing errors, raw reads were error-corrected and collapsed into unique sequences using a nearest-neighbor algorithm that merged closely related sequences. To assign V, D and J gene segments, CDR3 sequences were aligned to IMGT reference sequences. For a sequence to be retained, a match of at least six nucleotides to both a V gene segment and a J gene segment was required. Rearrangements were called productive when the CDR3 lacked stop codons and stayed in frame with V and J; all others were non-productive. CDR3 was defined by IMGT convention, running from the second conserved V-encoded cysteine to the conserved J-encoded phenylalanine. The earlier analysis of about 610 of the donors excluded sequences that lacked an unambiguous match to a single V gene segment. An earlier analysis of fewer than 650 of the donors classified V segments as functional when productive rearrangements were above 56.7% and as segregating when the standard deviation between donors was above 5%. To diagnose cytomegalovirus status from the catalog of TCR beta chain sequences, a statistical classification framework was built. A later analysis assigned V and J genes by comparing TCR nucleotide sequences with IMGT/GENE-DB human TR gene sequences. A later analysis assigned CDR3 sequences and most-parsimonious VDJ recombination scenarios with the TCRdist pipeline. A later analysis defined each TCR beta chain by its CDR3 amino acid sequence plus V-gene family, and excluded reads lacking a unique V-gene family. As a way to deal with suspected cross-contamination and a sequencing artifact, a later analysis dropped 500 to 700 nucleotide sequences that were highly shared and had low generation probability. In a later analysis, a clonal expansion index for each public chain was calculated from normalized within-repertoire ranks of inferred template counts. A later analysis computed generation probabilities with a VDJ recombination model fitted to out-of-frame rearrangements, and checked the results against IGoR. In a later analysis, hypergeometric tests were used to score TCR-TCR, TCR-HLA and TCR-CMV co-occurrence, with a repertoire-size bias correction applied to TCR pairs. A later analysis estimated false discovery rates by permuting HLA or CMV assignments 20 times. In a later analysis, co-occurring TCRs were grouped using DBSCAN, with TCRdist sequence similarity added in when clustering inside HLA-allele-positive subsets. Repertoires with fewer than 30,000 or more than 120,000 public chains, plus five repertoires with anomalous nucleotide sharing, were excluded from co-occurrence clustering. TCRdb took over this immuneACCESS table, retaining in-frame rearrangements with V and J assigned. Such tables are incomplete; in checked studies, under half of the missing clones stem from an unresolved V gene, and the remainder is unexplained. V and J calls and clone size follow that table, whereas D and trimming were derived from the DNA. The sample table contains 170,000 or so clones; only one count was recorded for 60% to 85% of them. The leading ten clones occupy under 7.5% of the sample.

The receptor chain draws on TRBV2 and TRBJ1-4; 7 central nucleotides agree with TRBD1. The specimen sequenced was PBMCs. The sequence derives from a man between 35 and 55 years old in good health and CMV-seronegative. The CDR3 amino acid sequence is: CASSRTGVTNEKLFF. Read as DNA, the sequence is TGTGCCAGCAGTCGAACAGGGGTAACTAATGAAAAACTGTTTTTT.